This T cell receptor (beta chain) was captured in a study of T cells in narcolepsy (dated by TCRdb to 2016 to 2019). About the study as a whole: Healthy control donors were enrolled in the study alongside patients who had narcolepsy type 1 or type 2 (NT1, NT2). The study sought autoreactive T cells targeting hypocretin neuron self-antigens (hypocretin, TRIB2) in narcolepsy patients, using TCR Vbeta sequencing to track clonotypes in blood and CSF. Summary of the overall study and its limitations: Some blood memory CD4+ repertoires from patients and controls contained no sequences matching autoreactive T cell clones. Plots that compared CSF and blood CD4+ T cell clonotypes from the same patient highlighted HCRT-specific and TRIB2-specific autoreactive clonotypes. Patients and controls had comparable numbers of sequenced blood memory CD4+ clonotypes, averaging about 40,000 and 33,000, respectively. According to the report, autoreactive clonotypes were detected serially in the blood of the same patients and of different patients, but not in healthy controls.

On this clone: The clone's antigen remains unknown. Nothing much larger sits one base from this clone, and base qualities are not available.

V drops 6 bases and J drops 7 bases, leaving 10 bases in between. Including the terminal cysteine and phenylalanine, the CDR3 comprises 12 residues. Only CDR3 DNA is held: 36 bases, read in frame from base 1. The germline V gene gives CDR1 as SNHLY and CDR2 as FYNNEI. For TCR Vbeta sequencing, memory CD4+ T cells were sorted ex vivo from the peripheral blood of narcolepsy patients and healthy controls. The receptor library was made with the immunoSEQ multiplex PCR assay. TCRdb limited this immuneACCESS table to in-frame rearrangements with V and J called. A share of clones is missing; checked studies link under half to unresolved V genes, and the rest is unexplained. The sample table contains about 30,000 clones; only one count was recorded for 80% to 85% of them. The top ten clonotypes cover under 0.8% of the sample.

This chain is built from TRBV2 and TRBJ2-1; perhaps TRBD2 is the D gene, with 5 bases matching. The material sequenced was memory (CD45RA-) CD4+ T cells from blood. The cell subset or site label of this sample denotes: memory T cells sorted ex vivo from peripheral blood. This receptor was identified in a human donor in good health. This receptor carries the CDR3 CASREVWNEQFF. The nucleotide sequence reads TGTGCCAGCAGGGAGGTCTGGAATGAGCAGTTCTTC. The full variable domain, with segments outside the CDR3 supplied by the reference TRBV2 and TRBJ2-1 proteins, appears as EPEVTQTPSHQVTQMGQEVILRCVPISNHLYFYWYRQILGQKVEFLVSFYNNEISEKSEIFDDQFSVERPDGSNFTLKIRSTKLEDSAMYFCASREVWNEQFFGPGTRLTVL.